Listed here is a single T cell receptor (beta chain). The antigen is not known. The sample comes from a study of cytomegalovirus exposure and HLA in healthy donors. Study results and caveats: A later analysis reportedly found that, within productive TCRs, an Asian-associated ancestry cluster had fewer N-insertions than the mean observed across the roughly 670 donors.

Donors counted as nominally healthy when sampled, yet unrecorded immune exposures were likely. Vbeta (60) and Jbeta (13) primers were used in the PCR. This table comes from immunoSEQ multiplex PCR, and its TCRdb copy is limited to in-frame clones, with some not included. This sample's table reports approximately 110,000 clones. The CDR3 loop spans 16 amino acids. CDR1 MNHEY and CDR2 SMNVEV come from the germline V gene (reference sequence). Deletions cut 6 bases from V and 3 bases from J, with 20 bases between. The TCR originated in a man aged 25-40 years in good health and CMV-seronegative. The chain combines TRBV27 with TRBJ1-1, with D unclear. The sample was PBMCs. The CDR3: CASSHSEGGVHTEAFF. The CDR3 coding sequence is TGTGCCAGCAGCCACTCGGAGGGCGGTGTTCACACTGAAGCTTTCTTT.